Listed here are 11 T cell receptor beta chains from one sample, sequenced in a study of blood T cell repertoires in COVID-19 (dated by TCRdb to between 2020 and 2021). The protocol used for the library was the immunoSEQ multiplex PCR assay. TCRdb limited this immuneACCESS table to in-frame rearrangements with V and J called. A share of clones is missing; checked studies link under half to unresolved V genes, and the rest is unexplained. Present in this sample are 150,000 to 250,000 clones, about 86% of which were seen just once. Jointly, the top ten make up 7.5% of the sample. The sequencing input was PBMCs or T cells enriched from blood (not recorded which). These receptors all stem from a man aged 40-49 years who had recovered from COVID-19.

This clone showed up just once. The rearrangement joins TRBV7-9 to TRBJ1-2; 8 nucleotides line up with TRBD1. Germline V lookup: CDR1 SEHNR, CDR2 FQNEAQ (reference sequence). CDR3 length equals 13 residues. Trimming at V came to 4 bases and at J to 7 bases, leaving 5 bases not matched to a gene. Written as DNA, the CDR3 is TGTGCCAGCAGCTCACAGGGGGATGGTGGCTACACCTTC. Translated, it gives CASSSQGDGGYTF.

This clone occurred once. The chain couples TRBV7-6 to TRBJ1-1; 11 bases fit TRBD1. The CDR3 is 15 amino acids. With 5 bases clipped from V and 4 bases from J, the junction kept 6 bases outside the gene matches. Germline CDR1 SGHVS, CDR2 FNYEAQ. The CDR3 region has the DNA TGTGCCAGCAGCACGCAAGGACAGGGGGCCACTGAAGCTTTCTTT. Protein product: CASSTQGQGATEAFF.

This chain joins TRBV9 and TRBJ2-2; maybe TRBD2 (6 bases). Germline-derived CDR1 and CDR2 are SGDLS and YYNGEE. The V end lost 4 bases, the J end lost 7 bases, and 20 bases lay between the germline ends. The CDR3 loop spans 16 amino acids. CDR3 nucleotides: TGTGCCAGCAGCCCAGCGGGCAGGGTAGGAGGCGGGGAGCTGTTTTTT. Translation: CASSPAGRVGGGELFF.

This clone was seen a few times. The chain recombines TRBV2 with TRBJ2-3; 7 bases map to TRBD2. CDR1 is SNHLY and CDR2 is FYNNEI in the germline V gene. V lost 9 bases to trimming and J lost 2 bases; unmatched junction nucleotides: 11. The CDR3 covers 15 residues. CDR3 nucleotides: TGTGCCAGTGGTGTGGCGGGGGAGATCACAGATACGCAGTATTTT. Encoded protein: CASGVAGEITDTQYF. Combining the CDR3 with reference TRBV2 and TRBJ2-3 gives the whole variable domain EPEVTQTPSHQVTQMGQEVILRCVPISNHLYFYWYRQILGQKVEFLVSFYNNEISEKSEIFDDQFSVERPDGSNFTLKIRSTKLEDSAMYFCASGVAGEITDTQYFGPGTRLTVL.

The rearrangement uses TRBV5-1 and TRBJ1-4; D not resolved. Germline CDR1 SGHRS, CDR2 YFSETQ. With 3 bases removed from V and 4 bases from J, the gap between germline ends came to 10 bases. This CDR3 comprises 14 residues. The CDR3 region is CASSSGDNNEKLFF. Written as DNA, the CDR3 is TGCGCCAGCAGCTCGGGAGATAATAATGAAAAACTGTTTTTT.

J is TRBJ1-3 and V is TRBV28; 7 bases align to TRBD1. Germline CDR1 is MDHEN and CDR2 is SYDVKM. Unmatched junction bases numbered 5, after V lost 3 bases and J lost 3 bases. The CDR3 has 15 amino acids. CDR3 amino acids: CASSLEGASGNTIYF. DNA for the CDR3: TGTGCCAGCAGTTTGGAGGGGGCGAGTGGAAACACCATATATTTT. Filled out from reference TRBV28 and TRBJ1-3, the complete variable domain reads DVKVTQSSRYLVKRTGEKVFLECVQDMDHENMFWYRQDPGLGLRLIYFSYDVKMKEKGDIPEGYSVSREKKERFSLILESASTNQTSMYLCASSLEGASGNTIYFGEGSWLTVV.

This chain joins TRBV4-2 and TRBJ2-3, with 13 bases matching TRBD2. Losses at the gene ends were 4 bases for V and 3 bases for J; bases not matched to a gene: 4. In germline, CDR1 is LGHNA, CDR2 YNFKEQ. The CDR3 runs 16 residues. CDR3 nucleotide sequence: TGTGCCAGCAGCCGCGGGACTAGCGGGGTTACAGATACGCAGTATTTT. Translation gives CASSRGTSGVTDTQYF.

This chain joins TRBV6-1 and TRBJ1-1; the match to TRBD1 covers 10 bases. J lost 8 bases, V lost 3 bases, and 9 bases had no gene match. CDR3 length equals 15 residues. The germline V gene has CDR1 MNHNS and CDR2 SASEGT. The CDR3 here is CASSDGQGGFFEAFF. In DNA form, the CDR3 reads TGTGCCAGCAGTGACGGACAGGGGGGCTTCTTCGAAGCTTTCTTT.

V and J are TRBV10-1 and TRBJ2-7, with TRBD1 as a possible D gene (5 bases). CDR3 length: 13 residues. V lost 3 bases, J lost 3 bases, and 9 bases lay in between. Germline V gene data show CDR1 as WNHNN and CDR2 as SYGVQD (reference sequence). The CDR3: CASSENQGYEQYF. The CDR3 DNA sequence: TGCGCCAGCAGTGAAAATCAGGGCTACGAGCAGTACTTC.

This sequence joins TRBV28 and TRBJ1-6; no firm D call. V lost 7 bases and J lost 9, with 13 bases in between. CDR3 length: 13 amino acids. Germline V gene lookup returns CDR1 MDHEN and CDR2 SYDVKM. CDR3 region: CASTLSGVSPLHF. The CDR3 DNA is TGTGCCAGCACTCTTAGCGGGGTTTCACCCCTCCACTTT. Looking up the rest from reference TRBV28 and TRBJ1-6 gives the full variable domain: DVKVTQSSRYLVKRTGEKVFLECVQDMDHENMFWYRQDPGLGLRLIYFSYDVKMKEKGDIPEGYSVSREKKERFSLILESASTNQTSMYLCASTLSGVSPLHFGNGTRLTVT.

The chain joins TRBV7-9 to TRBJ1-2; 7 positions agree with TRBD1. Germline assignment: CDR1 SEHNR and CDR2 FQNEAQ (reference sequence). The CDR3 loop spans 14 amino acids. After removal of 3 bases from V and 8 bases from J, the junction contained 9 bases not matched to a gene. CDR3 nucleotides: TGTGCCAGCAGCTTTGGGACAGTCCCTAAGGGCTACACCTTC. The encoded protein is CASSFGTVPKGYTF.